A selection of T cell receptor beta chains follows, all from one sample in a study of T cells after somatic rescue of genetic block. TCRdb's copy holds only in-frame clones and misses some; the assay was immunoSEQ multiplex PCR. Among 55,000 or so clones, about 96% were seen once, and the ten largest hold approximately 0.07%. Sequenced input: peripheral blood mononuclear cells (PBMCs). The source of these receptors is a child younger than two. The CDR3 runs from the conserved cysteine through the conserved F or W. The D gene is left open where the match is weak. Clone size is shown for a subset of rows, as once, few, many or a class of expanded clone.

V gene	clone size	J gene	D gene	CDR3 protein	CDR3 DNA
TRBV7-2	once	TRBJ2-7	.	CASSLVRNEQYF	TGTGCCAGCAGCTTAGTTAGAAACGAGCAGTACTTC
TRBV2	.	TRBJ1-2	.	CASNGRPGGYTF	TGTGCCAGCAATGGCAGGCCTGGGGGCTACACCTTC
TRBV18	.	TRBJ1-1	.	CASSPGRGNTEAFF	TGTGCCAGCTCCCCGGGACGTGGGAACACTGAAGCTTTCTTT
TRBV5-4	.	TRBJ1-2	TRBD1	CASSLEASGGRGYTF	TGTGCCAGCAGCTTGGAAGCATCAGGGGGTCGGGGCTACACCTTC
TRBV27	.	TRBJ2-3	TRBD2	CASKREGRSTQYF	TGTGCCAGCAAGCGGGAGGGCCGTAGTACGCAGTATTTT
TRBV11-2	.	TRBJ2-1	TRBD1	CASSYRQGGDNEQFF	TGTGCCAGCAGCTATCGACAGGGGGGAGACAATGAGCAGTTCTTC
TRBV5-8	.	TRBJ1-4	TRBD1	CASSLRGGFEKLFF	TGTGCCAGCAGCTTGAGAGGGGGCTTTGAAAAACTGTTTTTT
TRBV15	.	TRBJ1-2	.	CATSSPGRANYGYTF	TGTGCCACCAGCAGCCCGGGACGAGCTAACTATGGCTACACCTTC
TRBV15	.	TRBJ2-5	TRBD2	CATSRDGGLADRETQYF	TGTGCCACCAGCAGAGATGGGGGACTAGCGGACCGGGAGACCCAGTACTTC
TRBV6-5	.	TRBJ2-5	.	CASTGRGHETQYF	TGTGCCAGCACCGGGAGGGGGCACGAGACCCAGTACTTC
TRBV4-2	.	TRBJ2-2	.	CASSQEVTGWAGELFF	TGTGCCAGCAGCCAAGAGGTCACAGGGTGGGCCGGGGAGCTGTTTTTT
TRBV5-4	.	TRBJ2-5	.	CASSSPPETQYF	TGTGCCAGCAGCTCGCCCCCGGAGACCCAGTACTTC
TRBV19	once	TRBJ2-3	TRBD2	CASSRLAGGIDTQYF	TGTGCCAGTAGTAGACTAGCGGGAGGCATAGATACGCAGTATTTT
TRBV5-1	.	TRBJ2-7	.	CASSSHYEQYF	TGCGCCAGCAGCTCACACTACGAGCAGTACTTC
TRBV28	.	TRBJ1-3	TRBD1	CASSRDRLNGNTIYF	TGTGCCAGCAGCCGGGACAGGCTAAACGGAAACACCATATATTTT
TRBV5-1	.	TRBJ2-1	.	CASSQGLLEQFF	TGCGCCAGCAGCCAAGGACTACTTGAGCAGTTCTTC
TRBV4-3	.	TRBJ2-5	TRBD2	CASSQGLAGVEETQYF	TGCGCCAGCAGCCAAGGACTAGCGGGAGTGGAAGAGACCCAGTACTTC
TRBV9	once	TRBJ1-1	.	CASSAQVGNTEAFF	TGTGCCAGCAGCGCCCAGGTTGGGAACACTGAAGCTTTCTTT
TRBV19	few	TRBJ2-7	.	CASSTAGEQYF	TGTGCCAGTAGTACCGCGGGAGAGCAGTACTTC
TRBV5-5	.	TRBJ2-7	.	CASGHGSSYEQYF	TGTGCCAGCGGACACGGGAGCTCCTACGAGCAGTACTTC
TRBV5-4	.	TRBJ2-5	.	CASSLAEGGQETQYF	TGTGCCAGCAGCTTGGCGGAAGGGGGGCAAGAGACCCAGTACTTC
TRBV6-5	.	TRBJ2-2	TRBD2	CASSQTSGSWRELFF	TGTGCCAGCAGTCAAACTAGCGGGAGTTGGAGGGAGCTGTTTTTT
TRBV7-2	.	TRBJ2-5	TRBD2	CASSLGAGGLLETQYF	TGTGCCAGCAGCTTAGGGGCGGGAGGTTTGCTAGAGACCCAGTACTTC
TRBV4-2	.	TRBJ2-3	TRBD2	CASSQELAGGRDTQYF	TGTGCCAGCAGCCAAGAACTAGCGGGGGGACGAGATACGCAGTATTTT
TRBV7-3	.	TRBJ2-2	.	CASSLGRVNTGELFF	TGTGCCAGCAGCTTGGGGCGGGTGAACACCGGGGAGCTGTTTTTT
TRBV28	.	TRBJ1-2	.	CASRRGNYGYTF	TGTGCCAGCCGGCGGGGTAACTATGGCTACACCTTC
TRBV10-3	.	TRBJ2-3	TRBD2	CAIRLAGVTDTQYF	TGTGCCATCAGACTAGCGGGAGTCACAGATACGCAGTATTTT
TRBV10-2	.	TRBJ1-5	.	CASSHGQDQPQHF	TGCGCCAGCAGTCACGGGCAGGATCAGCCCCAGCATTTT
TRBV6-1	.	TRBJ2-7	.	CASSPVGQSVRQYF	TGTGCCAGCAGTCCCGTGGGGCAGTCGGTTCGGCAGTACTTC
TRBV5-4	.	TRBJ2-3	TRBD2	CASSPGGDTQYF	TGTGCCAGCAGTCCGGGGGGAGATACGCAGTATTTT
TRBV4-3	once	TRBJ2-1	.	CASSQDTEQFF	TGCGCCAGCAGCCAAGACACTGAGCAGTTCTTC
TRBV5-6	.	TRBJ2-5	.	CASSYQETQYF	TGTGCCAGCAGCTACCAAGAGACCCAGTACTTC
TRBV5-6	.	TRBJ2-5	.	CASSLMGETQYF	TGTGCCAGCAGCTTGATGGGGGAGACCCAGTACTTC
TRBV28	.	TRBJ1-1	.	CASSRGSGFF	TGTGCCAGCAGTCGGGGATCGGGTTTCTTT
TRBV7-2	.	TRBJ2-7	TRBD1	CASSWDREICQQYF	TGTGCCAGCAGCTGGGACAGGGAAATTTGTCAGCAGTACTTC
TRBV16	.	TRBJ2-7	.	CASSQYNYEQYF	TGTGCCAGCAGCCAATACAACTACGAGCAGTACTTC
TRBV19	.	TRBJ1-2	TRBD1	CASSGGGARGYTF	TGTGCCAGTAGCGGAGGGGGCGCAAGGGGCTACACCTTC
TRBV29-1	.	TRBJ2-2	TRBD1	CSVRQGNTGELFF	TGCAGCGTGAGACAGGGGAACACCGGGGAGCTGTTTTTT
TRBV10-2	.	TRBJ2-3	TRBD2	CASRRASGSTDTQYF	TGCGCCAGCAGAAGGGCTAGCGGAAGCACAGATACGCAGTATTTT
TRBV9	.	TRBJ2-1	.	CASSVEGEHSEQFF	TGTGCCAGCAGCGTAGAAGGTGAGCACAGTGAGCAGTTCTTC
TRBV5-6	.	TRBJ2-7	TRBD2	CASSRPLAGTYEQYF	TGTGCCAGCAGCCGGCCACTAGCGGGGACCTACGAGCAGTACTTC
TRBV2	.	TRBJ1-2	.	CASARRDGYTF	TGTGCCAGCGCCAGGAGGGATGGCTACACCTTC
TRBV25-1	once	TRBJ2-3	.	CASSGPSGASTDTQYF	TGTGCCAGCAGTGGCCCCTCAGGGGCTAGCACAGATACGCAGTATTTT
TRBV19	.	TRBJ1-4	.	CASSDNHEKLFF	TGTGCCAGTAGTGACAATCATGAAAAACTGTTTTTT
TRBV7-9	.	TRBJ1-1	.	CASSLWPSTEAFF	TGTGCCAGCAGCTTATGGCCCAGCACTGAAGCTTTCTTT
TRBV1	.	TRBJ2-1	.	CTSSQDRRLVSYNEQFF	TGCACCAGCAGCCAAGATAGGCGACTAGTGAGCTACAATGAGCAGTTCTTC
TRBV19	.	TRBJ1-5	TRBD1	CASTPGTDSNQPQHF	TGTGCCAGTACCCCCGGGACAGATAGCAATCAGCCCCAGCATTTT
TRBV5-1	.	TRBJ1-6	.	CASSQTPGHNSPLHF	TGCGCCAGCAGCCAAACCCCGGGACATAATTCACCCCTCCACTTT
TRBV7-2	.	TRBJ2-7	.	CASSSQGRGYEQYF	TGTGCCAGCAGCTCACAGGGAAGGGGCTACGAGCAGTACTTC
TRBV12-5	.	TRBJ2-3	.	CASGFLDSTDTQYF	TGTGCTAGTGGTTTCCTCGACAGCACAGATACGCAGTATTTT
TRBV4-1	.	TRBJ2-7	TRBD2	CASSQVREGAYEQYF	TGCGCCAGCAGCCAAGTGCGGGAGGGCGCCTACGAGCAGTACTTC
TRBV4-3	.	TRBJ2-5	.	CASSQDRRAQETQYF	TGCGCCAGCAGCCAAGATCGCCGGGCTCAAGAGACCCAGTACTTC